This T cell receptor beta chain was observed in a study of regulatory T cells in long-lasting Graves disease. Worth noting for this clonotype: It is likely a read error, because the conserved phenylalanine at the end of the CDR3 is missing.

The time point here: newly diagnosed GD, antithyroid drugs for less than 3 months. With RNA extracted from PBMCs as input, the TCR library was made. Building the TCR beta libraries relied on iRepertoire HTBI primers, and CDR3 regions underwent Arm-PCR. In TCRdb, the multiplex PCR reads were re-called with MiXCR into one record per CDR3 protein. The repertoire holds around 500,000 distinct CDR3 sequences, roughly 14% seen once, with approximately 9.3% in the top ten. The CDR3 totals 15 residues. Germline V gene data show CDR1 as SQVTM and CDR2 as ANQGSEA. Trimming removed 5 bases at V and 6 bases at J, with 20 bases between. The same sample was also used in a study of T cells in Graves' hyperthyroidism and ophthalmopathy.

The gene calls are TRBV29-1 and TRBJ2-1; D is perhaps TRBD2 (6 bases). This specimen consisted of peripheral blood mononuclear cells (PBMCs), obtained at new diagnosis, from a patient treated with antithyroid drugs. The source of this sequence is a man aged 30 to 39 with Graves disease. CDR3 nucleotide sequence: TGCAGCGTTCTTGGGACTGCGGGACTCCGCAATGAGCAGTTCTCC. Translating gives CSVLGTAGLRNEQFS.